A selection of T cell receptor beta chains follows, all from one sample in a study of T-cell reconstitution after alpha-beta-depleted transplantation in children. TCRdb reprocessed the PCR reads via MiXCR and lists one record per CDR3 protein. The sample lists over 150,000 distinct CDR3 sequences; under 8.5% were seen once. Sequenced here: PBMCs, sampled before TCRalphabeta/CD19-depleted stem cell transplant. The receptors stem from a boy aged 2 to 9 with acute lymphoblastic leukemia, due to receive a stem cell transplant. The CDR3 runs from the conserved cysteine through the conserved F or W. A D gene is named only where the DNA matches it firmly. The size of a clone is reported for some rows only, either as once, few or many, or as a class for expanded clones.

CATSDWSYNEQFF,TGTGCCACCAGTGACTGGTCCTACAATGAGCAGTTCTTC,TRBV24-1,TRBJ2-1,.,13,few
CASSPGGRGYNEQFF,TGTGCCAGCTCCCCCGGGGGTCGTGGCTACAATGAGCAGTTCTTC,TRBV28,TRBJ2-1,.,15,many
CASSPASGGWNEQFF,TGTGCCAGCAGCCCCGCTAGCGGAGGCTGGAATGAGCAGTTCTTC,TRBV6-5,TRBJ2-1,TRBD2,15,many
CASSETSGGELFF,TGTGCCAGCAGTGAAACTAGCGGGGGGGAGCTGTTTTTT,TRBV2,TRBJ2-2,TRBD2,13,many
CASTPLGGQGGTHYGYTF,TGTGCCAGTACCCCCCTCGGCGGACAGGGGGGGACCCACTATGGCTACACCTTC,TRBV19,TRBJ1-2,TRBD1,18,.
CASSLPVAGEFGQYF,TGTGCCAGCAGTTTACCGGTAGCGGGAGAGTTCGGGCAGTACTTC,TRBV28,TRBJ2-7,TRBD2,15,many
CASSPRTGGRLDEQFF,TGTGCCAGCAGCCCACGCACAGGGGGGAGGTTGGATGAGCAGTTCTTC,TRBV7-9,TRBJ2-1,TRBD1,16,few
CSARDLGGPQDQPQHF,TGCAGTGCTAGAGATTTAGGGGGCCCGCAAGATCAGCCCCAGCATTTT,TRBV20-1,TRBJ1-5,TRBD1,16,few
CSASGSTEAFF,TGCAGTGCCTCAGGGAGCACTGAAGCTTTCTTT,TRBV20-1,TRBJ1-1,.,11,many
CASSYLPRGTNEKLFF,TGTGCCAGCAGTTATCTTCCGAGGGGAACTAATGAAAAACTGTTTTTT,TRBV6-5,TRBJ1-4,.,16,many
CSVGRDRMNTEAFF,TGCAGCGTTGGGAGGGACAGAATGAACACTGAAGCTTTCTTT,TRBV29-1,TRBJ1-1,TRBD1,14,many
CASQTAFYEQYF,TGTGCCAGCCAGACAGCTTTCTACGAGCAGTACTTC,TRBV28,TRBJ2-7,.,12,many
CASSLGSGGLGSYNEQFF,TGTGCCAGCAGCTTAGGAAGCGGGGGGTTAGGCTCCTACAATGAGCAGTTCTTC,TRBV7-8,TRBJ2-1,TRBD2,18,.
CASSYERQRTYEQYF,TGTGCCAGCAGCTACGAACGACAGAGGACCTACGAGCAGTACTTC,TRBV7-2,TRBJ2-7,.,15,few
CASSPQGLVYEQYF,TGCGCCAGCAGCCCCCAAGGACTAGTCTACGAGCAGTACTTC,TRBV5-1,TRBJ2-7,TRBD2,14,.
CSASTGFGNTIYF,TGCAGTGCCTCGACAGGGTTTGGAAACACCATATATTTT,TRBV20-1,TRBJ1-3,TRBD1,13,.
CSACSGYGTGETQYF,TGCAGCGCCTGTAGTGGGTATGGGACGGGGGAGACCCAGTACTTC,TRBV29-1,TRBJ2-5,.,15,few
CAWSTGPEQYF,TGTGCCTGGAGTACAGGTCCCGAGCAGTACTTC,TRBV30,TRBJ2-7,.,11,.
CASSTGGRIGNEQFF,TGTGCCAGCAGCACTGGAGGTCGAATAGGCAATGAGCAGTTCTTC,TRBV28,TRBJ2-1,.,15,few
CASRVGGGVYTDTQYF,TGCGCCAGCCGAGTCGGAGGGGGGGTATACACAGATACGCAGTATTTT,TRBV5-1,TRBJ2-3,.,16,once
CAITSGRESGAFF,TGTGCCATCACTTCAGGGAGGGAGAGCGGTGCTTTCTTT,TRBV10-3,TRBJ1-1,.,13,.
CASSGEKYF,TGTGCCAGCAGCGGAGAGAAGTATTTT,TRBV11-2,TRBJ2-3,.,9,many
CASSSLRLLVDNEQFF,TGTGCCAGCAGCTCACTTCGACTCTTAGTGGACAATGAGCAGTTCTTC,TRBV7-2,TRBJ2-1,.,16,many
CASSLGLADNEQFF,TGTGCCAGCAGCTTAGGGCTAGCAGACAATGAGCAGTTCTTC,TRBV7-8,TRBJ2-1,.,14,.
CATSSLETQYF,TGTGCCACCTCTTCGCTAGAGACCCAGTACTTC,TRBV7-8,TRBJ2-5,.,11,many
CASSSVLSVGNTQYF,TGTGCCAGCAGTTCCGTACTTAGCGTGGGGAATACGCAGTATTTT,TRBV27,TRBJ2-3,.,15,many
CASGREVFSGNTIYF,TGTGCCAGCGGCCGAGAAGTATTCTCTGGAAACACCATATATTTT,TRBV12-3/TRBV12-4,TRBJ1-3,.,15,many
CASTPRAYTYNEQFF,TGTGCCAGCACCCCGAGGGCTTACACTTACAATGAGCAGTTCTTC,TRBV7-8,TRBJ2-1,.,15,few
CATGRDSRFSGNTIYF,TGTGCCACCGGCCGGGACAGTCGATTCTCTGGAAACACCATATATTTT,TRBV15,TRBJ1-3,TRBD1,16,many
CASSSGGLTNEQFF,TGTGCCAGCAGCTCAGGGGGACTGACCAATGAGCAGTTCTTC,TRBV7-2,TRBJ2-1,.,14,many
CSASGSTDTQYF,TGCAGTGCTAGCGGGAGTACAGATACGCAGTATTTT,TRBV20-1,TRBJ2-3,.,12,many
CASSLEVDRSYEQYF,TGTGCCAGCAGCTTAGAAGTGGACAGATCCTACGAGCAGTACTTC,TRBV7-2,TRBJ2-7,.,15,many
CASSYYGLDKTQYF,TGTGCCAGCAGTTACTACGGACTAGACAAGACCCAGTACTTC,TRBV6-5,TRBJ2-5,TRBD2,14,many
CASSLGLTSGSSYEQYF,TGTGCCAGCAGCTTAGGGCTAACTAGCGGCAGCTCCTACGAGCAGTACTTC,TRBV7-2,TRBJ2-7,TRBD2,17,.
CASSLGSYYEQYF,TGTGCCAGCAGCTTGGGCTCCTACTACGAGCAGTACTTC,TRBV5-6,TRBJ2-7,.,13,many
CASGAGLMGGELFF,TGTGCCAGCGGTGCAGGCCTCATGGGTGGGGAGCTGTTTTTT,TRBV28,TRBJ2-2,.,14,many
CAWSRNTGELFF,TGTGCCTGGAGTCGTAACACCGGGGAGCTGTTTTTT,TRBV30,TRBJ2-2,.,12,few
CASSIPQGLGYGYTF,TGTGCCAGCAGTATACCCCAGGGGCTCGGCTATGGCTACACCTTC,TRBV28,TRBJ1-2,.,15,many
CASSSLTSGGSYEQYF,TGTGCCAGCAGTTCCCTAACTAGCGGGGGATCCTACGAGCAGTACTTC,TRBV6-5,TRBJ2-7,TRBD2,16,.
CSGMGQAGGEAFF,TGCAGCGGTATGGGACAGGCTGGCGGTGAAGCTTTCTTT,TRBV29-1,TRBJ1-1,TRBD1,13,many
CASSVELYTGELFF,TGTGCCAGCAGCGTAGAACTGTACACCGGGGAGCTGTTTTTT,TRBV9,TRBJ2-2,.,14,many
CASSYEVSSGNTIYF,TGTGCCAGCAGTTACGAAGTGTCTTCTGGAAACACCATATATTTT,TRBV6-2/TRBV6-3,TRBJ1-3,.,15,.
CSARPGGGLEDTQYF,TGCAGTGCGAGGCCGGGGGGGGGTCTCGAAGATACGCAGTATTTT,TRBV20-1,TRBJ2-3,TRBD2,15,few
CASSLELSAGTDTQYF,TGTGCCAGCAGCTTGGAGTTGTCGGCAGGGACAGATACGCAGTATTTT,TRBV5-6,TRBJ2-3,.,16,few
CASSEVLTGELFF,TGTGCCAGCAGCGAGGTTCTCACCGGGGAGCTGTTTTTT,TRBV7-2,TRBJ2-2,.,13,few
CAWSVSGVGSPLHF,TGTGCCTGGAGTGTATCAGGGGTAGGGTCACCCCTCCACTTT,TRBV30,TRBJ1-6,.,14,.
CASSLTGLKGGSTDTQYF,TGCGCCAGCAGCCTGACAGGGTTGAAGGGAGGAAGCACAGATACGCAGTATTTT,TRBV5-1,TRBJ2-3,.,18,few